This paragraph covers one T cell receptor beta chain sequence. Random hexamers were used to reverse transcribe 0.5 to 1 ug of RNA. An immunoSEQ multiplex PCR generated amplified TCR beta CDR3 products spanning 54 Vbeta and 13 Jbeta. MiXCR was run by TCRdb on the immunoSEQ multiplex PCR reads, yielding one entry per CDR3 protein. The repertoire consists of about 290,000 distinct CDR3 sequences, with 70% to 90% occurring once and the leading ten covering around 0.18%. The data are from a study of CD8 T cells in Susac syndrome. TCR beta sequences were obtained from blood CD8+ and CD4+ T cells. The authors negatively isolated CD8+ and CD4+ T cells and FACS-enriched TEMRA cells. V was clipped by 5 bases and J by 2 bases, with 12 bases between them. CDR3 length equals 14 residues. Germline values: CDR1 SGHAT, CDR2 FQNNGV.

What was sequenced was CD8+ T cells from PBMCs. The gene calls are TRBV11-2 and TRBJ1-1; D not certain. This receptor was taken from a human donor with multiple sclerosis. The CDR3 DNA reads TGTGCCAGCAGCCTTTACGCGGGAAACACTGAAGCTTTCTTT. Translating it yields CASSLYAGNTEAFF. The full variable domain, in which reference TRBV11-2 and TRBJ1-1 provide the parts outside the CDR3, is EAGVAQSPRYKIIEKRQSVAFWCNPISGHATLYWYQQILGQGPKLLIQFQNNGVVDDSQLPKDRFSAERLKGVDSTLKIQPAKLEDSAVYLCASSLYAGNTEAFFGQGTRLTVV.